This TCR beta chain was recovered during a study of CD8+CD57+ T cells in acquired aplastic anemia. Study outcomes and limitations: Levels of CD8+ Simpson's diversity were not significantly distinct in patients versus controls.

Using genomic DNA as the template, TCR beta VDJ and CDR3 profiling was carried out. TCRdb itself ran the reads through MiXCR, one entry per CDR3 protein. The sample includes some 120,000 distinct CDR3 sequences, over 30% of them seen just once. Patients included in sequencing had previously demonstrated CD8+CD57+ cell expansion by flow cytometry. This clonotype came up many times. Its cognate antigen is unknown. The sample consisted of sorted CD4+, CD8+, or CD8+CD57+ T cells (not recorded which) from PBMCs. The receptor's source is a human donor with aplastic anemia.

The CDR3 coding sequence is TGCGCCAGCAGCTTGGGGGATAGCGGGGGAGCGGATACGCAGTATTTT. Translating gives CASSLGDSGGADTQYF. The genes are TRBV5-1 and TRBJ2-3, with 9 bases fitting TRBD2. The CDR3 is 16 residues long. The V gene end was trimmed by 0 bases and the J gene end by 6 bases; junction bases not matched to a gene: 8. In germline, CDR1 is SGHRS, CDR2 YFSETQ.